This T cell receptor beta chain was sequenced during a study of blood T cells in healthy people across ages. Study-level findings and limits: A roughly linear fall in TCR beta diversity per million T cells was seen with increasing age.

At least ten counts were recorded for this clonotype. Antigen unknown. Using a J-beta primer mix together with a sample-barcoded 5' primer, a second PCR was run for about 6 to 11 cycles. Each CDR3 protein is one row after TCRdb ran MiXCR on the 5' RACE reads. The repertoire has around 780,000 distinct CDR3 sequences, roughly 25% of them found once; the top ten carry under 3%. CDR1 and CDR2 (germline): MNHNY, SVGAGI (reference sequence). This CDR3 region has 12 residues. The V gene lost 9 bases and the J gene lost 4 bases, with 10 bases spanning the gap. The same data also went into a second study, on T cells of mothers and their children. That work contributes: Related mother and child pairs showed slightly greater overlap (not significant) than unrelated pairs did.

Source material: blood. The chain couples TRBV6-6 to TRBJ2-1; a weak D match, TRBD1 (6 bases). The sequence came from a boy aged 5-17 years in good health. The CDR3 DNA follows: TGTGCCAGTATAACAGGGTACAATGAGCAGTTCTTC. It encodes CASITGYNEQFF.